This T cell receptor beta chain was obtained from a study of T cell responses to AZD1222 COVID-19 vaccine. General study findings and limits: Regions 160-218 and 743-854 held dominance among vaccine-associated CD4 TCRs, which spanned spike.

This CDR3 region has 11 residues. Germline V CDR1 and CDR2: DFQATT, SNEGSKA (reference sequence). With 6 bases removed from V and 8 bases from J, the gap between germline ends came to 13 bases. This clone occurred a few times. The antigen remains unidentified. Here immunoSEQ multiplex PCR was the method, and the copy in TCRdb shows in-frame clones only, minus some. The sample shows roughly 99,000 clones, about 90% of them seen only once. This sequence was found in an adult who received the AZD1222 COVID-19 vaccine. The chain employs TRBV20-1 and TRBJ1-1, with D possibly being TRBD1 (5 bases). This specimen was peripheral blood, taken 28 days after the second AZD1222 dose. The CDR3 coding sequence is TGCAGTGCCAGGACATCACCAGAAGCTTTCTTT. Protein product: CSARTSPEAFF.